This T cell receptor (beta chain) was retrieved from a study of Ad26.COV2.S vaccination and SARS-CoV-2 variants. About the research overall: Within the COV1001 Ad26.COV2.S trial arm, the donor was enrolled.

Turning to this clone: Its target is unknown.

Sample treatment: around 19 received Ad26.COV2.S at low or high dose, single or two shots; several received placebo; per-sample allocation not given. Sampling was done on day 63 after the first vaccine or placebo injection. Findings and caveats of the study: Reported findings describe substantial breadth in spike-specific CD8+ and CD4+ T cell responses following vaccination. Placebo recipients trailed vaccine recipients in spike-specific TCR breadth. In TCR breadth and depth analyses, total T cell responses may have been underestimated.

Germline trimming cut 3 bases from V and 0 bases from J; bases unmatched to any gene: 8. This CDR3 has 16 amino acids. CDR1 is SGHNT, CDR2 YYREEE, per germline (reference sequence). Generated by immunoSEQ multiplex PCR, the TCRdb table keeps only in-frame clones and is missing some. The repertoire holds a few hundred thousand clones, with 83% as singletons. This TCR was recovered from a person between 18 and 60 years old who received the Ad26.COV2.S COVID-19 vaccine or a placebo. This specimen was peripheral blood, taken in a trial of Ad26.COV2.S vaccine versus placebo. The chain links TRBV5-4 to TRBJ2-7; 8 positions agree with TRBD2. CDR3 residues: CASSSKTSGSSYEQYF. The CDR3 bases are TGTGCCAGCAGCTCCAAAACTAGCGGCAGCTCCTACGAGCAGTACTTC.